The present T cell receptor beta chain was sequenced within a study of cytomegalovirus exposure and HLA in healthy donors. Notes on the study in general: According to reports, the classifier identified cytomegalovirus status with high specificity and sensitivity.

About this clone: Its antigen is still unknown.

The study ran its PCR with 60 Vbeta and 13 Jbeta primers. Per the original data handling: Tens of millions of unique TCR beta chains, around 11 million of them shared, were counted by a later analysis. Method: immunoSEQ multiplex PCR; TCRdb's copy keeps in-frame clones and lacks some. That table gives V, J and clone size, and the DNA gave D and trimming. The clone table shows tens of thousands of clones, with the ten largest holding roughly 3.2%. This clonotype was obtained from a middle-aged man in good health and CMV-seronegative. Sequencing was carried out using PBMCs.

The CDR3 sequence is CASSTTGVSGANVLTF. The DNA for the CDR3 is TGTGCCAGCTCTACGACCGGGGTCTCTGGGGCCAACGTCCTGACTTTC. J is TRBJ2-6 and V is TRBV18, with a possible D match to TRBD2 (5 bases). This CDR3 has 16 amino acids. The ends were cut back, 6 bases at V and 0 bases at J, with 12 bases in the middle. CDR1 is KGHSH, CDR2 LQKENI, per germline.